Detailed here is one T cell receptor beta chain. Within the sample, other DNA sequences also encode this same CDR3. The data were obtained in a study of blood T cell repertoires in COVID-19. Study-level information: Samples taken during acute and convalescent COVID-19 were collected in the United States, Italy and Spain. PBMCs, B-cell-depleted T cells, or T cells provided the cDNA or gDNA that made up the material.

The germline V and J ends were trimmed by 1 base and 3 bases, with 6 bases remaining between them. CDR3 length: 13 residues. Germline loops: CDR1 LGHNA, CDR2 YNFKEQ. In the original analysis: Amplification of reference gene primers provided the estimated nucleated cell counts. Libraries were prepared by immunoSEQ multiplex PCR; TCRdb keeps only in-frame clonotypes and omits some of them. From that table come the V and J calls and clone size; the DNA was used to work out D and trimming. The data show around 300,000 clones, less than 90% seen once. The chain employs TRBV4-2 and TRBJ1-1, with a tentative D call TRBD1 (5 bases). This receptor was obtained from a human donor in a cohort sampled during active COVID-19. Material for sequencing was peripheral blood. Here the CDR3 reads CASSQAGDTEAFF. The CDR3 DNA reads as TGTGCCAGCAGCCAAGCGGGGGACACTGAAGCTTTCTTT.